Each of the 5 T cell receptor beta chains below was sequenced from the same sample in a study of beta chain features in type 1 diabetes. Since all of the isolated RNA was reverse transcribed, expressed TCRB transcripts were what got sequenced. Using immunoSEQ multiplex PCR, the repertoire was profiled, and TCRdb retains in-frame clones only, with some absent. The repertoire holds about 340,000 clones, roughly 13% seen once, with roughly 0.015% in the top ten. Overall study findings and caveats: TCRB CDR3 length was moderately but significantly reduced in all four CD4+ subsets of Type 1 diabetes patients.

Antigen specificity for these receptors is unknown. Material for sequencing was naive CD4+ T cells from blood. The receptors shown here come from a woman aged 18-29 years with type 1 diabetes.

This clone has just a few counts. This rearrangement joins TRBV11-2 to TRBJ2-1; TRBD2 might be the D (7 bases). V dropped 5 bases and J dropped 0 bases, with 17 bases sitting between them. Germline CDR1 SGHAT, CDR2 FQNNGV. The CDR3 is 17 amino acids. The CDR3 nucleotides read TGTGCCAGCAGCCCGAGGGGGAGGGCAAGCTCCTACAATGAGCAGTTCTTC. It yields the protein CASSPRGRASSYNEQFF.

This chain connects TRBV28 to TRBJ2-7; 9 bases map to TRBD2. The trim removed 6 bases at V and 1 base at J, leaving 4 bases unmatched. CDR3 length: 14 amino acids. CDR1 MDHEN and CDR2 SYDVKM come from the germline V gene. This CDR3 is CASRRLAESYEQYF. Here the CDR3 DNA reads TGTGCCAGCAGGCGACTAGCGGAATCCTACGAGCAGTACTTC.

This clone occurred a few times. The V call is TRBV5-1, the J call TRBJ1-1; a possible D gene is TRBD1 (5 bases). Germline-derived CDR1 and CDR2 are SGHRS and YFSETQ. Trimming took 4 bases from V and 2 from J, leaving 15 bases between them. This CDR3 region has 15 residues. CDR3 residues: CASSRFQGQNTEAFF. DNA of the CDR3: TGCGCCAGCAGCCGATTTCAGGGCCAAAACACTGAAGCTTTCTTT.

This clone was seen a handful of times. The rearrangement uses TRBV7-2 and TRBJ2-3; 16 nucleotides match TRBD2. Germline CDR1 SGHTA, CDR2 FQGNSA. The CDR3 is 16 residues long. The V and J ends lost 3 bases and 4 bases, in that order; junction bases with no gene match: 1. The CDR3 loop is CASSLGLAGGADTQYF. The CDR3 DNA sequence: TGTGCCAGCAGCTTGGGACTAGCGGGAGGGGCAGATACGCAGTATTTT.

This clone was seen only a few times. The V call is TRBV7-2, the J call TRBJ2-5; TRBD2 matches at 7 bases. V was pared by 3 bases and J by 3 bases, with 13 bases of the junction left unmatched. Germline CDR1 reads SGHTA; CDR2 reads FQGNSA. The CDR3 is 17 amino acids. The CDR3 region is CASSFPRPSGLEETQYF. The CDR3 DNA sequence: TGTGCCAGCAGCTTTCCCAGGCCTAGCGGATTGGAAGAGACCCAGTACTTC.